The clone carrying this TCR beta chain was observed many times. Its antigen remains unknown. The data stem from a study of regulatory T cells in long-lasting Graves disease. From germline, CDR1 is KGHSH and CDR2 LQKENI. The CDR3 contains 15 residues. V was clipped by 2 bases and J by 5 bases; unmatched bases: 5. Assembly of TCR beta libraries relied on iRepertoire HTBI primers together with Arm-PCR of CDR3 regions. In the original workflow: Sequenced samples collectively carried 62 TRBV and some 15 TRBJ segments. TCRdb recomputed calls from the multiplex PCR reads with MiXCR, one row per CDR3 protein. The V and J calls reflect TCRdb's pipeline rather than the authors' work. The profile covers 410,000 or so distinct CDR3 sequences, with 15% appearing a single time and 16% taken by the ten largest. Time point meaning: newly diagnosed GD, antithyroid drugs for less than 3 months. From PBMCs, RNA was extracted and then used to make the TCR library.

Study outcomes and limitations: Having few samples may have compromised the accuracy. Patients with persistent Graves' had lower TCR diversity than newly diagnosed patients.

These data were likewise used in another study, on T cells in Graves' hyperthyroidism and ophthalmopathy.

This chain joins TRBV18 and TRBJ2-1; 8 bases are shared with TRBD1. The TCR was taken from a woman in her 30s with Graves disease. Sequenced material: peripheral blood mononuclear cells (PBMCs), taken at new diagnosis, from a patient treated with antithyroid drugs. CDR3 bases: TGTGCCAGCTCACCATGGACAGGGAATGACAATGAGCAGTTCTTC. Its protein product is CASSPWTGNDNEQFF. Drawing the rest from reference TRBV18 and TRBJ2-1, the complete variable domain is NAGVMQNPRHLVRRRGQEARLRCSPMKGHSHVYWYRQLPEEGLKFMVYLQKENIIDESGMPKERFSAEFPKEGPSILRIQQVVRGDSAAYFCASSPWTGNDNEQFFGPGTRLTVL.